The 19 T cell receptor beta chains below come from one sample, sequenced in a study of cytomegalovirus exposure and HLA in healthy donors. The PCR had 60 Vbeta and 13 Jbeta primers. The repertoire was sequenced with immunoSEQ multiplex PCR; TCRdb's copy has only in-frame clones and lacks some. The sample has about 170,000 clones, approximately 88% seen once; the top ten hold roughly 1.2%. The sequencing sample was made of PBMCs. Every receptor here comes from a boy between 2 and 10 years old in good health and CMV-seronegative.

V gene TRBV5-1 combines with J gene TRBJ2-2, with TRBD2 matching 10 bases. V trimming: 4 bases; J trimming: 2 bases; junction bases outside the gene matches: 5. The germline gives CDR1 SGHRS, CDR2 YFSETQ. This CDR3 comprises 16 residues. CDR3 in amino acids: CASSLSGRFNTGELFF. CDR3 coding DNA: TGCGCCAGCAGCCTTAGCGGGAGGTTCAACACCGGGGAGCTGTTTTTT.

This clone occurred once. CDR3 in amino acids: CASSFGWNTEAFF. The DNA for the CDR3 is TGTGCCAGCAGCTTCGGGTGGAACACTGAAGCTTTCTTT. J is TRBJ1-1 and V is TRBV7-8; D not certain. The germline V gene has CDR1 SGHVS and CDR2 FQNEAQ. The CDR3 is 13 amino acids. The germline V and J ends were trimmed by 3 bases and 1 base, with 6 bases remaining between them. The whole variable domain, remainder taken from reference TRBV7-8 and TRBJ1-1, is GAGVSQSPRYKVAKRGQDVALRCDPISGHVSLFWYQQALGQGPEFLTYFQNEAQLDKSGLPSDRFFAERPEGSVSTLKIQRTQQEDSAVYLCASSFGWNTEAFFGQGTRLTVV.

The chain has TRBV4-1 and TRBJ1-1; tentatively, D is TRBD1 (6 bases). From germline, CDR1 is MGHRA and CDR2 YSYEKL. The CDR3 length is 14 residues. Trimming removed 3 bases at V and 5 bases at J, with 13 bases between. The chain's CDR3 is CASSHQGKGTEAFF. The CDR3 nucleotides are TGCGCCAGCAGCCACCAGGGGAAGGGGACTGAAGCTTTCTTT.

The V gene is TRBV6-5, the J gene TRBJ1-1; D remains ambiguous. The CDR3 totals 15 residues. Trimming took off 2 bases at V and 1 base at J, with 11 bases between the two ends. The germline V gene encodes CDR1 MNHEY and CDR2 SVGAGI. The CDR3 DNA sequence: TGTGCCAGCAGTTACGCTCGTCGAGGGAACACTGAAGCTTTCTTT. Translating gives CASSYARRGNTEAFF.

The chain combines TRBV28 with TRBJ2-3; D is perhaps TRBD1 (6 bases). Trimming pared 2 bases from V and 5 bases from J, leaving 14 bases between. The CDR3 has 15 residues. Germline CDR1 is MDHEN and CDR2 is SYDVKM. The CDR3 DNA reads as TGTGCCAGCAGTTTAGGGCAGGCAGGGGTAGATACGCAGTATTTT. Protein product: CASSLGQAGVDTQYF. The whole variable domain, remainder taken from reference TRBV28 and TRBJ2-3, is DVKVTQSSRYLVKRTGEKVFLECVQDMDHENMFWYRQDPGLGLRLIYFSYDVKMKEKGDIPEGYSVSREKKERFSLILESASTNQTSMYLCASSLGQAGVDTQYFGPGTRLTVL.

The chain joins TRBV9 to TRBJ1-1; the D is unclear. V lost 2 bases and J 0 bases, leaving 11 bases between the germline ends. The CDR3 covers 15 residues. Germline CDR1 SGDLS, CDR2 YYNGEE. CDR3 DNA sequence: TGTGCCAGCAGCGTCCGGTCTGTAATGAACACTGAAGCTTTCTTT. It yields the protein CASSVRSVMNTEAFF.

There are a few counts of this clone. This rearrangement joins TRBV7-2 to TRBJ1-2, with D possibly TRBD1 on 5 matching bases. Germline CDR1 and CDR2: SGHTA and FQGNSA. The CDR3 runs 17 residues. V shed 5 bases and J shed 0 bases, with 19 bases lying between them. The CDR3: CASSPSVQGATNYGYTF. The CDR3 nucleotides are TGTGCCAGCAGCCCCAGCGTCCAGGGTGCGACTAACTATGGCTACACCTTC.

The chain recombines TRBV9 with TRBJ2-5; TRBD1 aligns across 7 bases. The J segment lost 3 bases and the V segment lost 1 base, leaving 27 bases of the junction unmatched. Germline assignment: CDR1 SGDLS and CDR2 YYNGEE. The CDR3 length is 22 residues. The DNA of the CDR3 is TGTGCCAGCAGCGTATTTTTCGCCCGGGACAGACGGATCAGAGTGGCTAAAGAGACCCAGTACTTC. It codes for CASSVFFARDRRIRVAKETQYF.

This CDR3 reads CASSATQTELNTEAFF. The CDR3, as DNA: TGTGCCAGCAGTGCTACCCAGACAGAATTGAACACTGAAGCTTTCTTT. The V call is TRBV6-1, the J call TRBJ1-1; D might be TRBD1 (5 bases). V was cut by 4 bases and J by 0 bases, with 15 bases left in between. Germline CDR1 reads MNHNS; CDR2 reads SASEGT. The CDR3 totals 16 residues.

Regarding this clone: At one boundary the junction diverges from the germline segment, which might be a read error. The chain carries TRBV2 and TRBJ1-2; tentative D call: TRBD1 (6 bases). CDR1 and CDR2 from the germline V gene are SNHLY and FYNNEI. The CDR3 has 15 amino acids. The CDR3 bases are TGTGCCAGCAGCGAAGACAGGTCGCTAGTCGATGGCTACACCTTC. Translating gives CASSEDRSLVDGYTF.

The chain is built from TRBV11-2 and TRBJ2-2; 7 bases map to TRBD2. Germline V lookup: CDR1 SGHAT, CDR2 FQNNGV. The CDR3 extends over 18 amino acids. The junction had 9 bases not matched to a gene; V was cut back by 1 base and J by 1 base. The CDR3 is CASSLARPGRGNTGELFF. CDR3 nucleotide sequence: TGTGCCAGCAGCTTAGCCCGGCCAGGGAGGGGGAACACCGGGGAGCTGTTTTTT.

This clone appeared once. The genes are TRBV6-5 and TRBJ1-2; D remains ambiguous. In germline, CDR1 is MNHEY, CDR2 SVGAGI. Trimming left V 2 bases short and J 4 bases short, with 8 bases between. This CDR3 has 13 amino acids. The CDR3 spells CASSYRGLYGYTF. The CDR3 DNA is TGTGCCAGCAGTTACCGAGGACTCTATGGCTACACCTTC.

This clone was recorded a few times. The chain carries TRBV7-9 and TRBJ2-3; D is possibly TRBD2 (6 bases). Looked up from germline, CDR1 is SEHNR and CDR2 is FQNEAQ (reference sequence). This CDR3 is 15 amino acids long. Trimming pared 4 bases from V and 2 bases from J, leaving 13 bases between. The CDR3 DNA sequence: TGTGCCAGCAGCTCCTACGTGGGACTCACAGATACGCAGTATTTT. Protein: CASSSYVGLTDTQYF.

V usage is TRBV9 and J usage is TRBJ1-6; D not certain. This CDR3 has 15 amino acids. Germline V gene data show CDR1 as SGDLS and CDR2 as YYNGEE. V was trimmed by 2 bases and J by 0 bases, leaving 6 bases between them. The CDR3 here is CASSVGSSYNSPLHF. Here the CDR3 DNA reads TGTGCCAGCAGCGTCGGTAGCTCCTATAATTCACCCCTCCACTTT.

The chain combines TRBV6-1 with TRBJ1-5; 10 bases fit TRBD1. This CDR3 region has 14 residues. CDR1 MNHNS and CDR2 SASEGT come from the germline V gene. V shed 7 bases and J 6 bases; nucleotides not matched to a gene: 6. CDR3 sequence: CASNRDRGRQPQHF. The CDR3 DNA follows: TGTGCCAGCAATCGGGACAGGGGACGTCAGCCCCAGCATTTT.

The CDR3 here is CASTSTGAGANVLTF. The CDR3 bases are TGTGCCAGTACCTCCACAGGGGCTGGGGCCAACGTCCTGACTTTC. The V and J genes are TRBV19 and TRBJ2-6; TRBD1 aligns across 7 bases. In germline, CDR1 is LNHDA, CDR2 SQIVND (reference sequence). The CDR3 totals 15 residues. The trim removed 7 bases at V and 2 bases at J, leaving 5 bases unmatched. Full variable domain (outside the CDR3, taken from reference TRBV19 and TRBJ2-6): DGGITQSPKYLFRKEGQNVTLSCEQNLNHDAMYWYRQDPGQGLRLIYYSQIVNDFQKGDIAEGYSVSREKKESFPLTVTSAQKNPTAFYLCASTSTGAGANVLTFGAGSRLTVL.

Worth noting for this clone: At the DNA level, this CDR3 is encoded by other sequences in the same sample as well. The chain links TRBV29-1 to TRBJ1-2; weak D call: TRBD1 (6 bases). Between the trimmed V and J ends, which lost 5 bases and 2 bases, there was a span of 15 bases. The CDR3 has 14 amino acids. Germline-derived CDR1 and CDR2 are SQVTM and ANQGSEA. CDR3 region: CSVTTGFKNYGYTF. CDR3 DNA sequence: TGCAGCGTTACCACAGGGTTTAAAAACTATGGCTACACCTTC.

This clone occurred once. V usage is TRBV6-5 and J usage is TRBJ1-1; possible D gene TRBD1, 5 bases. Trimming took 5 bases from V and 3 from J, leaving 13 bases between them. Germline V gene data show CDR1 as MNHEY and CDR2 as SVGAGI. The CDR3 contains 14 residues. The CDR3 reads CASSGGRGYTEAFF. DNA for the CDR3: TGTGCCAGCAGTGGGGGACGGGGGTACACTGAAGCTTTCTTT.

The genes are TRBV11-2 and TRBJ2-1; TRBD2 agrees at 7 bases. Germline V gene sequence: CDR1 SGHAT, CDR2 FQNNGV. The trim removed 2 bases at V and 5 bases at J, leaving 0 bases unmatched. CDR3 length: 13 amino acids. CDR3 coding DNA: TGTGCCAGCAGCTTAAGCGGGAACAATGAGCAGTTCTTC. Its translation is CASSLSGNNEQFF.